The present T cell receptor beta chain was sequenced within a study of cytomegalovirus exposure and HLA in healthy donors. Study-level findings and limits: Approximately 18,000 TCR beta sequences were associated with HLA alleles at 0.05 false discovery rate in a later analysis. Data from an earlier analysis indicated that most TCR beta V segments were productive either about 90% or about 30% of the time. A few of the chains that were CMV-associated were confirmed in vitro to be specific for CMV antigens.

Regarding this clone: Its matching antigen is unknown.

PCR primers comprised 60 Vbeta and 13 Jbeta primers. Libraries were prepared by immunoSEQ multiplex PCR; TCRdb keeps only in-frame clonotypes and omits some of them. The sample contains roughly 120,000 clones, about 86% of which appear only once. After removal of 5 bases from V and 4 bases from J, the junction contained 8 bases not matched to a gene. This CDR3 has 14 residues. Germline CDR1 GTSNPN, CDR2 SVGIG (reference sequence). The specimen sequenced was PBMCs. The clonotype was recovered from a man aged 40-55 years in good health and CMV-seronegative. This rearrangement joins TRBV30 to TRBJ2-1; 7 positions match TRBD2. CDR3 amino acids: CAWGGGVPYNEQFF. CDR3 in DNA: TGTGCCTGGGGGGGAGGGGTCCCTTACAATGAGCAGTTCTTC.